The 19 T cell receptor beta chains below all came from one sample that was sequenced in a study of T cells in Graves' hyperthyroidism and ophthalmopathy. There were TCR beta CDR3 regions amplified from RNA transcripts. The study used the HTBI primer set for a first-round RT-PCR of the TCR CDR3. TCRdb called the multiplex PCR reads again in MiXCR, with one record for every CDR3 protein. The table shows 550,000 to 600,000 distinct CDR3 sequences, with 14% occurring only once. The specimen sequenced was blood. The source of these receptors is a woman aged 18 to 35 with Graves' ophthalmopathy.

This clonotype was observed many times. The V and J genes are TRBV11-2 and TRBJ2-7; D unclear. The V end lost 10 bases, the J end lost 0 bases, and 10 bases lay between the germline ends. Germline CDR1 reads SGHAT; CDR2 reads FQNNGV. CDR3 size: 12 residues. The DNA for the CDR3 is TGTGCCACTCGGCGAGACTCCTACGAGCAGTACTTC. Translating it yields CATRRDSYEQYF.

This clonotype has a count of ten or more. CDR3 sequence reads: CASSLFGSGRDTQYF. CDR3 bases: TGTGCCAGCAGTTTATTCGGTAGCGGGAGGGATACGCAGTATTTT. The rearrangement uses TRBV28 and TRBJ2-3; 10 bases map to TRBD2. The germline CDR1 and CDR2 sequences are MDHEN and SYDVKM. CDR3 size: 15 residues. Losses at the gene ends were 1 base for V and 6 bases for J; bases not matched to a gene: 4.

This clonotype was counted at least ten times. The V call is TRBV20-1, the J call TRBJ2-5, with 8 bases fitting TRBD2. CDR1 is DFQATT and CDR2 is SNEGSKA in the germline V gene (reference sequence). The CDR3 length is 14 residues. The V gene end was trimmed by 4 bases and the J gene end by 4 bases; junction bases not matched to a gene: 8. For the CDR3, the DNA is TGCAGTGCTATTCTCGCGGGAGGACGAGAGACCCAGTACTTC. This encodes CSAILAGGRETQYF.

In DNA, the CDR3 is TGTGCCAGCAGCTTGATCGGGGGCGAAAAACTGTTTTTT. This encodes CASSLIGGEKLFF. The chain carries TRBV5-5 and TRBJ1-4, with a tentative D call TRBD1 (6 bases). In germline, CDR1 is SGHKS, CDR2 YYEKEE (reference sequence). V dropped 1 base and J dropped 8 bases, with 9 bases sitting between them. CDR3 length equals 13 residues.

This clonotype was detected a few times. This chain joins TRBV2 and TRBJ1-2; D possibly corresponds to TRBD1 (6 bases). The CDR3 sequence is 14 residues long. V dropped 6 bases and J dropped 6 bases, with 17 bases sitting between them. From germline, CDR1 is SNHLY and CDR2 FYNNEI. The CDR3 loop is CASRPGTLLHGYTF. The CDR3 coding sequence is TGTGCCAGCAGGCCAGGGACACTTCTCCATGGCTACACCTTC.

CDR3 sequence: CSAPTPGGSWNEQFF. As DNA, the CDR3 is TGCAGTGCCCCAACGCCTGGCGGGAGTTGGAATGAGCAGTTCTTC. The chain uses TRBV20-1 and TRBJ2-1, with 7 bases that match TRBD2. The CDR3 is 15 residues long. Germline CDR1 reads DFQATT; CDR2 reads SNEGSKA (reference sequence). With V trimmed by 6 bases and J by 7 bases, 15 bases remained unmatched.

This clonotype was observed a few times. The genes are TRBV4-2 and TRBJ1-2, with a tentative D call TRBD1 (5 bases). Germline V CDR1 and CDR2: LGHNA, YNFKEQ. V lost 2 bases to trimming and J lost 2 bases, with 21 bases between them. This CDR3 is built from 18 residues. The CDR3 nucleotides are TGTGCCAGCAGCCAACTGGTCCGGGCCACGGGACGGAACTATGGCTACACCTTC. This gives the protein CASSQLVRATGRNYGYTF.

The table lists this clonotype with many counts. The CDR3 coding sequence is TGTGCCAGCAGTCCTGGACTAGTAGGGTTATACGAGCAGTACTTC. Translating gives CASSPGLVGLYEQYF. The chain has TRBV27 and TRBJ2-7; 7 bases are shared with TRBD2. CDR1 and CDR2 (germline): MNHEY, SMNVEV (reference sequence). The CDR3 consists of 15 residues. V lost 5 bases, J lost 4 bases, and 11 bases stayed unmatched.

The CDR3 sequence: CASTQRESNTEAFF. In nucleotides, the CDR3 is TGTGCCAGCACACAGAGGGAGTCGAACACTGAAGCTTTCTTT. The V call is TRBV7-2, the J call TRBJ1-1; D not resolved. V was clipped by 7 bases and J by 1 base, with 13 bases between them. The V gene's germline CDR1 is SGHTA and CDR2 FQGNSA. This CDR3 has 14 residues.

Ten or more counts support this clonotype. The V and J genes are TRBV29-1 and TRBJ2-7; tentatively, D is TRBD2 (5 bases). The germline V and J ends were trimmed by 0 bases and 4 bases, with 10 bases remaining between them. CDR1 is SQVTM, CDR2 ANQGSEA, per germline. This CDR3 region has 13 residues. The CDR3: CSVEDRGEYEQYF. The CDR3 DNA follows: TGCAGCGTTGAAGATCGGGGTGAATACGAGCAGTACTTC.

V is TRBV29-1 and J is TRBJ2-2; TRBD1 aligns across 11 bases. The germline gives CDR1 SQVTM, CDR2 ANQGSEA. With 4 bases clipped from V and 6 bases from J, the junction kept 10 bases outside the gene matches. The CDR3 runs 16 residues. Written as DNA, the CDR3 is TGCAGCGTTGGCCTCGGGGACAGGGGGACGGCCGGGGAGCTGTTTTTT. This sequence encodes CSVGLGDRGTAGELFF.

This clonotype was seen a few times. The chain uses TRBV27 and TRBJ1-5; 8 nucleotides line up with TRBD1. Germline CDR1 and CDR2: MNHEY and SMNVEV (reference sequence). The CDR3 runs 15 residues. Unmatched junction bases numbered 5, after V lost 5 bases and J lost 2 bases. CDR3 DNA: TGTGCCAGCAGTACAGGGGGACAGGGCAATCAGCCCCAGCATTTT. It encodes CASSTGGQGNQPQHF.

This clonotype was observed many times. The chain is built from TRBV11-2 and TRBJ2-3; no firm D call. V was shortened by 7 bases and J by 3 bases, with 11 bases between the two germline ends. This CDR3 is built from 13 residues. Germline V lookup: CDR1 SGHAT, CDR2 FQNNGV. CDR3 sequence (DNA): TGTGCCAGCAACCCAGGTCCAACAGATACGCAGTATTTT. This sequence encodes CASNPGPTDTQYF.

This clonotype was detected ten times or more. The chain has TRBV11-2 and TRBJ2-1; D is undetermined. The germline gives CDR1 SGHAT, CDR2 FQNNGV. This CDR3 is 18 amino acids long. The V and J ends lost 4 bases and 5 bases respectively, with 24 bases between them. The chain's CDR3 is CASSSPLSFDGVHNEQFF. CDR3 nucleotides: TGTGCCAGCAGCTCCCCCCTCTCTTTTGATGGGGTACACAATGAGCAGTTCTTC.

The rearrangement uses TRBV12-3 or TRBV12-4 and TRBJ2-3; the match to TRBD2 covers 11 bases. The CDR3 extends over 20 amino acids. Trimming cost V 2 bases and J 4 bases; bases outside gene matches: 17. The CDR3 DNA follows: TGTGCCAGCAGTTTATATAATACAGGGGGGCTAGCGGGAGGAGCAGATACGCAGTATTTT. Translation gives CASSLYNTGGLAGGADTQYF.

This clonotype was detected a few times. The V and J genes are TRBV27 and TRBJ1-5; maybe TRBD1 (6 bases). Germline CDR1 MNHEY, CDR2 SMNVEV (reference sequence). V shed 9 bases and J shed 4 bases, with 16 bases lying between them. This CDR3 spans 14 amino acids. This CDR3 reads CASRDTGWNQPQHF. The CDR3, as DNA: TGTGCCAGTAGAGACACAGGGTGGAATCAGCCCCAGCATTTT.

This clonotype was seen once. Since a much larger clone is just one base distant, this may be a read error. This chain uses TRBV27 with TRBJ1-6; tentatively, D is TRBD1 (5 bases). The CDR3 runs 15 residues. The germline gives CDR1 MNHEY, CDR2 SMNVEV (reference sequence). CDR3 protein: CASSLWRGGGSLLHF. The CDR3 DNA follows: TGTGCCAGCAGTTTATGGAGGGGTGGAGGTTCACTCCTCCACTTT.

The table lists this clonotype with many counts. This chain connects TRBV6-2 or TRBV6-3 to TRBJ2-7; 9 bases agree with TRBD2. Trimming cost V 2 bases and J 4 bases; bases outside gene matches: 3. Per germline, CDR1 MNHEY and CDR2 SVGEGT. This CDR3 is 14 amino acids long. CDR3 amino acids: CASSYLGLAYEQYF. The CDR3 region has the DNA TGTGCCAGCAGTTACCTGGGACTAGCTTACGAGCAGTACTTC.

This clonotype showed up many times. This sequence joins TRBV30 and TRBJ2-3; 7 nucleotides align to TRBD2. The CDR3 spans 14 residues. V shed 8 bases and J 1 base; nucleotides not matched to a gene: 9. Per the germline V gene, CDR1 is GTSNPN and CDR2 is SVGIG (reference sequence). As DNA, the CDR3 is TGTGCCCGCGAGGGCGGGGGAGGCACAGATACGCAGTATTTT. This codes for CAREGGGGTDTQYF.